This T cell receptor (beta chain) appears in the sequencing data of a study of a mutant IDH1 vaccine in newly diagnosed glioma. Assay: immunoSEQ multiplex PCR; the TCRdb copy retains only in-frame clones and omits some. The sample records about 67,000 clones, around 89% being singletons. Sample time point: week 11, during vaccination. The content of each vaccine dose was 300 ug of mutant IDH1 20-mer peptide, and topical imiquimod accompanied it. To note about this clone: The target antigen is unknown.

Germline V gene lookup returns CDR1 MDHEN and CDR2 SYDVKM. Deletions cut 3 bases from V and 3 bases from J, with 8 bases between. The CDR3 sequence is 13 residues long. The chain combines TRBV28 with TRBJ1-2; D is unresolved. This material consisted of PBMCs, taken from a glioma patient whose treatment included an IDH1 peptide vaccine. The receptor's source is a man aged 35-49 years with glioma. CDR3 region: CASSLVRDYGYTF. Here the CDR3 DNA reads TGTGCCAGCAGTTTGGTGAGGGACTATGGCTACACCTTC.